The clone carrying this T cell receptor beta chain was counted many times. Antigen unknown. For repertoire sequencing, the TCR beta CDR3 regions were amplified from RNA transcripts. Second-round multiplex PCR came after a first-round RT-PCR that employed HTBI primers. TCRdb recomputed calls from the multiplex PCR reads with MiXCR, one row per CDR3 protein. The data hold around 340,000 distinct CDR3 sequences, with roughly 16% observed a single time. Moderately to severely active ophthalmopathy under 3 months, CAS at least 3, NOSPECS at least 4. PBMCs had their origin in fresh peripheral blood (approximately 9.7 ml). The data derive from a study of Graves' ophthalmopathy and Graves' hyperthyroidism. Study observations and caveats: Most expanded clonotypes in thyroid above 0.001 frequency also showed up in blood.

CDR3 length: 16 amino acids. Germline CDR1 and CDR2: LGHNA and YNFKEQ. With 0 bases clipped from V and 2 bases from J, the junction kept 3 bases outside the gene matches. This chain connects TRBV4-2 to TRBJ2-5; 10 bases align to TRBD1. What was sequenced was peripheral blood. The receptor was derived from an adult man with Graves' ophthalmopathy. CDR3 loop: CASSQEGTGVQETQYF. In DNA form, the CDR3 reads TGTGCCAGCAGCCAAGAGGGGACAGGGGTTCAAGAGACCCAGTACTTC.